The TCR beta chain under discussion was sequenced for a study of shared clonotypes between healthy human individuals. Trimming shortened V by 4 bases and J by 5 bases, and 21 bases separated the two germline ends. CDR1 and CDR2 from the germline V gene are SGHRS and YFSETQ. The CDR3 spans 17 residues. Some clones are missing from TCRdb's copy, which holds only in-frame ones; the method was immunoSEQ multiplex PCR. Altogether fewer than 3 million clones are present, roughly 92% being singletons, with the ten largest covering 0.3% to 0.45%. Sequencing was carried out using naive CD4+ T cells from PBMCs. The subset is: CD45RA+ positively selected. The chain couples TRBV5-1 to TRBJ1-4; D not certain. The receptor was derived from a young man in good health. Some clones in this sample may be carry-over from other donors' samples. Here the CDR3 reads CASSPRGLAVRNEKLFF. The CDR3 DNA sequence: TGCGCCAGCAGCCCCCGGGGATTGGCAGTACGCAATGAAAAACTGTTTTTT.